These 26 T cell receptor beta chains share one sample of origin, sequenced in a study of molecular identifiers for immune sequencing clone quantification. One entry per CDR3 protein results from TCRdb running MiXCR on the PCR reads. The table records about 640,000 distinct CDR3 sequences, about 20% of them present only once. Sequenced sample: naive CD8+ T cells from blood, with Jurkat cell RNA spiked in. Sample subset: FACS-sorted CD8+CD4-CCR7+CD45RA+ naive T cells. Receptor source: a human donor in good health. Some libraries in this study had Jurkat cell RNA spiked in.

Points on this clonotype: A clone one base away is much larger, so this may be a read error. The CDR3 end shows no conserved phenylalanine or tryptophan, and so a read error is likely. This rearrangement joins TRBV7-8 to TRBJ2-5; D may be TRBD1 (6 bases). CDR1 SGHVS and CDR2 FQNEAQ come from the germline V gene. V was trimmed by 5 bases and J by 1 base, leaving 17 bases between them. The CDR3 is 16 residues long. The CDR3 sequence is CASSTIPRGPQETQYL. The CDR3, as DNA: TGTGCCAGCAGCACGATACCCAGGGGTCCCCAAGAGACCCAGTACCTC.

This clonotype was seen at least ten times. CDR3 sequence reads: CASSQEGVSTGADTQYF. DNA of the CDR3: TGCGCCAGCAGCCAAGAAGGGGTCTCTACAGGGGCGGATACGCAGTATTTT. The chain combines TRBV4-3 with TRBJ2-3, with 7 bases identical to TRBD1. Germline V gene sequence: CDR1 LGHNA, CDR2 YSLEER. Germline trimming cut 0 bases from V and 6 bases from J; bases unmatched to any gene: 12. This CDR3 is 17 amino acids long.

Points on this clonotype: A much more abundant neighbour one base away suggests this may be a read error. V usage is TRBV4-3 and J usage is TRBJ2-7, with 9 bases matching TRBD1. The CDR3 extends over 14 amino acids. CDR1 LGHNA and CDR2 YSLEER come from the germline V gene. The CDR3 loop reads CASGHLTGGREQYF. The CDR3 nucleotides read TGCGCCAGCGGCCACTTGACAGGGGGTAGGGAGCAGTACTTC.

The rearrangement uses TRBV4-3 and TRBJ2-2; the D gene could be TRBD1 or TRBD2 (5 bases each). The CDR3 runs to 18 residues. Germline V gives CDR1 LGHNA, CDR2 YSLEER. V shed 4 bases and J shed 0 bases, with 18 bases lying between them. The CDR3 DNA reads as TGCGCCAGCAGCCTACTATTTTCTGGGGGAGCGAACACCGGGGAGCTGTTTTTT. Translation gives CASSLLFSGGANTGELFF.

This clonotype was seen just once. A much more abundant neighbour one base away suggests this may be a read error. The J gene is TRBJ1-1, the V gene TRBV27, with a weak D call TRBD1 (6 bases). Between the trimmed V and J ends, which lost 4 bases and 4 bases, there was a span of 13 bases. Germline CDR1 MNHEY, CDR2 SMNVEV (reference sequence). The CDR3 is made up of 14 amino acids. CDR3 loop: CASSSVGTFTEAFF. The CDR3, as DNA: TGTGCCAGCAGTTCCGTCGGGACATTCACTGAAGCTTTCTTT.

This clonotype was counted many times. This chain uses TRBV4-3 with TRBJ1-1, with no clear D. V was trimmed by 0 bases and J by 5 bases, leaving 10 bases between them. Per the germline V gene, CDR1 is LGHNA and CDR2 is YSLEER. The CDR3 is 14 residues long. CDR3 loop: CASSQDYATTEAFF. CDR3 DNA sequence: TGCGCCAGCAGCCAAGATTACGCCACGACTGAAGCTTTCTTT.

This clonotype was seen repeatedly, ten times or more. The chain links TRBV28 to TRBJ2-7; D may be TRBD2 (5 bases). V was clipped by 6 bases and J by 2 bases, with 17 bases between them. The V gene's germline CDR1 is MDHEN and CDR2 SYDVKM. This CDR3 spans 15 amino acids. Here the CDR3 reads CASSRPPAAAYEQYF. The CDR3 nucleotides read TGTGCCAGCAGCCGTCCCCCAGCGGCCGCCTACGAGCAGTACTTC.

This clonotype has a handful of counts. V and J are TRBV7-3 and TRBJ2-7; the D gene could be TRBD1 or TRBD2 (5 bases each). The CDR3 length is 16 residues. Germline V CDR1 and CDR2: SGHTA, FQGTGA. Trimming left V 2 bases short and J 3 bases short, with 17 bases between. The CDR3 sequence is CASSLGGPKVGYEQYF. The CDR3, as DNA: TGTGCCAGCAGCTTAGGGGGACCCAAGGTGGGCTACGAGCAGTACTTC.

This clonotype was seen at least ten times. The chain is built from TRBV12-5 and TRBJ1-5; D is unresolved. Trimming took off 6 bases at V and 0 bases at J, with 6 bases between the two ends. The CDR3 contains 13 residues. From germline, CDR1 is LGHNT and CDR2 FRNRAP. DNA of the CDR3: TGTGCTAGTGGAATAGATAGCAATCAGCCCCAGCATTTT. This sequence encodes CASGIDSNQPQHF.

As to this clonotype: This may be a read error: a much more frequent sequence differs by one nucleotide. The chain has TRBV9 and TRBJ1-6, with 9 nucleotides matching TRBD1. Germline values: CDR1 SGDLS, CDR2 YYNGEE. The length of the CDR3 is 15 residues. As DNA, the CDR3 is TGTGTCAGCAGCGTAGGTGAGGGACAGGGTTCACCCCTCCACTTT. This gives the protein CVSSVGEGQGSPLHF.

This clonotype appeared many times. The rearrangement links TRBV12-3 or TRBV12-4 to TRBJ2-7, with D perhaps matching TRBD1 (6 bases). The V end was cut by 7 bases, the J end by 0 bases, with 13 bases between. The CDR3 sequence is 14 residues long. CDR3 in amino acids: CASTRGSYSYEQYF. The CDR3 nucleotides read TGTGCCAGCACCAGGGGAAGCTACTCCTACGAGCAGTACTTC.

The chain employs TRBV4-3 and TRBJ2-5; D perhaps matches TRBD2 (5 bases). The germline V gene encodes CDR1 LGHNA and CDR2 YSLEER. The CDR3 is 15 amino acids. With 0 bases removed from V and 5 bases from J, the gap between germline ends came to 13 bases. CDR3 amino acids: CASSQDEGSRETQYF. The CDR3 DNA reads TGCGCCAGCAGCCAAGATGAGGGAAGCAGGGAGACCCAGTACTTC.

In this sample, this clonotype turned up many times. The chain has TRBV24-1 and TRBJ1-2; D is unresolved. Germline V lookup: CDR1 KGHDR, CDR2 SFDVKD. There are 13 residues in the CDR3. The ends were cut back, 0 bases at V and 4 bases at J, with 5 bases in the middle. CDR3 loop: CATSDLDFYGYTF. The DNA of the CDR3 is TGTGCCACCAGTGATTTGGACTTCTATGGCTACACCTTC.

With regard to this clonotype: This may stem from a read error, because a much larger clone lies one nucleotide away. The J gene is TRBJ2-1, the V gene TRBV7-3; the D gene is possibly TRBD2 (5 bases). CDR3 size: 12 residues. V was trimmed by 8 bases and J by 7 bases, leaving 12 bases between them. The germline V gene has CDR1 SGHTA and CDR2 FQGTGA. The CDR3 DNA reads TGTGCCAGCTGCTCGGACTTTAATGAGCAGTTCTTC. Protein: CASCSDFNEQFF.

The sample holds many counts of this clonotype. This chain joins TRBV12-3 or TRBV12-4 and TRBJ1-1; TRBD1 might be the D (5 bases). V lost 6 bases and J 6 bases, leaving 14 bases between the germline ends. The CDR3 extends over 13 amino acids. The CDR3 region has the DNA TGTGCCAGCAGAGTGGGGGGGTCGCCTGAAGCTTTCTTT. Amino acid sequence: CASRVGGSPEAFF.

The rearrangement links TRBV15 to TRBJ2-5; tentative D call: TRBD2 (5 bases). The ends were cut back, 3 bases at V and 4 bases at J, with 15 bases in the middle. The CDR3 extends over 15 amino acids. Germline values: CDR1 LNHNV, CDR2 YYDKDF (reference sequence). CDR3 nucleotides: TGTGCCACCAGCAGCCTGGCGGGTTGGGGAGAGACCCAGTACTTC. Its translation is CATSSLAGWGETQYF.

This clonotype was seen more than once but under ten times. The chain is built from TRBV7-9 and TRBJ1-1; TRBD1 aligns across 7 bases. V lost 5 bases to trimming and J lost 3 bases; unmatched junction nucleotides: 9. Germline CDR1 and CDR2: SEHNR and FQNEAQ (reference sequence). This CDR3 is built from 15 residues. CDR3 coding DNA: TGTGCCAGCAGCCCCCGACAGGGATTAGACACTGAAGCTTTCTTT. It translates to CASSPRQGLDTEAFF.

About this clonotype itself: This clone may be a read error of a much larger clone one base away. This chain uses TRBV7-3 with TRBJ2-3; 7 bases are shared with TRBD2. The CDR3 consists of 15 residues. Germline V CDR1 and CDR2: SGHTA, FQGTGA. The V segment lost 5 bases and the J segment 6 bases; nucleotides outside the gene matches: 11. Here the CDR3 DNA reads TGTGCCAGCAGCCAGGGCGCGGGAGATGGGGATACGCAGTATTTT. This gives the protein CASSQGAGDGDTQYF.

This clonotype has at least ten counts. The chain joins TRBV24-1 to TRBJ2-3; TRBD1 matches 10 bases. The junction had 10 bases not matched to a gene; V was cut back by 4 bases and J by 4 bases. CDR3 size: 17 residues. Germline values: CDR1 KGHDR, CDR2 SFDVKD. The CDR3 spells CATSDRRQGAISDTQYF. DNA of the CDR3: TGTGCCACCAGTGACCGAAGACAGGGGGCAATCTCAGATACGCAGTATTTT.

This clonotype was recorded at least ten times. The chain carries TRBV27 and TRBJ2-7, with a possible D match to TRBD1 (5 bases). The CDR3 has 13 residues. Germline CDR1 MNHEY, CDR2 SMNVEV (reference sequence). With 2 bases removed from V and 2 bases from J, the gap between germline ends came to 7 bases. In DNA form, the CDR3 reads TGTGCCAGCAGTTTAAGGGGCCCCTACGAGCAGTACTTC. This gives the protein CASSLRGPYEQYF.

In this sample, this clonotype turned up a few times. V usage is TRBV11-2 and J usage is TRBJ2-7; no reliable D call. The CDR3 has 12 residues. The germline CDR1 and CDR2 sequences are SGHAT and FQNNGV. Trimming shortened V by 4 bases and J by 5 bases, and 9 bases separated the two germline ends. CDR3 in DNA: TGTGCCAGCAGCTCCGCCTTCAACGAGCAGTACTTC. It encodes CASSSAFNEQYF.

This clonotype has ten or more counts. The CDR3 sequence: CATSDRNEQFF. CDR3 DNA sequence: TGTGCCACCAGTGATCGAAATGAGCAGTTCTTC. The chain combines TRBV24-1 with TRBJ2-1; D is ambiguous. This CDR3 spans 11 amino acids. Germline CDR1 reads KGHDR; CDR2 reads SFDVKD. Trimming stripped 3 bases from V and 7 bases from J, with 3 bases between.

Note on this clonotype: Germline is not matched at one junction end, which may reflect a read error. The CDR3 loop reads CASSLAGALYNEQSF. CDR3 nucleotide sequence: TGCGCCAGCAGCCTAGCAGGCGCTCTATACAATGAGCAGTCCTTC. This chain connects TRBV4-1 to TRBJ2-1, with unresolved D. The CDR3 runs 15 residues. The V gene's germline CDR1 is MGHRA and CDR2 YSYEKL.

This clonotype was recorded at least ten times. The chain carries TRBV7-9 and TRBJ1-2, with a possible D match to TRBD1 (5 bases). The CDR3 extends over 16 amino acids. The germline V and J ends were trimmed by 5 bases and 2 bases, with 18 bases remaining between them. Per the germline V gene, CDR1 is SEHNR and CDR2 is FQNEAQ (reference sequence). CDR3 coding DNA: TGTGCCAGCAGCCCTGGACTGGGGCCCGTGAACTATGGCTACACCTTC. This codes for CASSPGLGPVNYGYTF.

Ten or more counts support this clonotype. The chain recombines TRBV7-6 with TRBJ2-2; D is perhaps TRBD1 (6 bases). The germline V gene encodes CDR1 SGHVS and CDR2 FNYEAQ. The CDR3 sequence is 12 residues long. With 0 bases removed from V and 15 bases from J, the gap between germline ends came to 11 bases. In DNA, the CDR3 is TGTGCCAGCAGCTTAGCGGACAGAAGGATGTTTTTT. It yields the protein CASSLADRRMFF. Filled out from reference TRBV7-6 and TRBJ2-2, the complete variable domain reads GAGVSQSPRYKVTKRGQDVALRCDPISGHVSLYWYRQALGQGPEFLTYFNYEAQQDKSGLPNDRFSAERPEGSISTLTIQRTEQRDSAMYRCASSLADRRMFFGEGSRLTVL.

This chain links TRBV20-1 with TRBJ2-7; TRBD2 aligns across 14 bases. After removal of 1 base from V and 6 bases from J, the junction contained 2 bases not matched to a gene. CDR1 and CDR2 from the germline V gene are DFQATT and SNEGSKA (reference sequence). The CDR3 loop spans 14 amino acids. CDR3 region: CSARGTSGGSEQYF. CDR3 nucleotide sequence: TGCAGTGCTAGAGGGACTAGCGGGGGGTCCGAGCAGTACTTC.